What follows are 12 T cell receptor beta chains derived from one specimen sequenced in a study of T cell changes during pregnancy in multiple sclerosis. Using immunoSEQ multiplex PCR, the repertoire was profiled, and TCRdb retains in-frame clones only, with some absent. The sample holds tens of thousands of clones, 91% seen once. Sequencing used CD4+ T cells from peripheral blood mononuclear cells, obtained before pregnancy. These receptors were obtained from a female donor with multiple sclerosis, enrolled in a pregnancy study.

The genes are TRBV6-5 and TRBJ1-2, with TRBD1 matching over 10 bases. This CDR3 contains 16 residues. Trimming removed 4 bases from V and 4 bases from J; junction bases left unmatched: 9. CDR1 and CDR2 from the germline V gene are MNHEY and SVGAGI. The CDR3 is CASSSRQGAGLYGYTF. As DNA, the CDR3 is TGTGCCAGCAGTTCAAGACAGGGGGCCGGCCTCTATGGCTACACCTTC.

The chain is built from TRBV19 and TRBJ1-4; 8 bases fit TRBD1. The CDR3 is 15 residues long. With V trimmed by 6 bases and J by 1 base, 4 bases remained unmatched. Germline values: CDR1 LNHDA, CDR2 SQIVND (reference sequence). The CDR3 DNA follows: TGTGCCAGTAGGGACAGGGTCGGAACTAATGAAAAACTGTTTTTT. Its translation is CASRDRVGTNEKLFF.

The chain recombines TRBV5-4 with TRBJ1-1; D gene unclear. The CDR3 consists of 14 residues. The germline CDR1 and CDR2 sequences are SGHNT and YYREEE (reference sequence). V was trimmed by 0 bases and J by 0 bases, leaving 6 bases between them. CDR3 nucleotides: TGTGCCAGCAGCTTGGTCGGTATGAACACTGAAGCTTTCTTT. Its translation: CASSLVGMNTEAFF. Based on the CDR3 plus reference TRBV5-4 and TRBJ1-1, the full variable domain is ETGVTQSPTHLIKTRGQQVTLRCSSQSGHNTVSWYQQALGQGPQFIFQYYREEENGRGNFPPRFSGLQFPNYSSELNVNALELDDSALYLCASSLVGMNTEAFFGQGTRLTVV.

The J gene is TRBJ2-7, the V gene TRBV7-9; 9 bases are shared with TRBD1. The V gene end was trimmed by 5 bases and the J gene end by 5 bases; junction bases not matched to a gene: 7. Germline loops: CDR1 SEHNR, CDR2 FQNEAQ (reference sequence). The CDR3 contains 14 residues. Here the CDR3 reads CASSPMWTGDEQYF. The DNA for the CDR3 is TGTGCCAGCAGCCCTATGTGGACAGGGGACGAGCAGTACTTC.

V usage is TRBV5-1 and J usage is TRBJ2-2; D perhaps matches TRBD2 (5 bases). The germline V gene encodes CDR1 SGHRS and CDR2 YFSETQ. The CDR3 covers 15 residues. The V end lost 5 bases, the J end lost 2 bases, and 13 bases lay between the germline ends. The CDR3 loop is CASRRVPLNTGELFF. Written as DNA, the CDR3 is TGCGCCAGCAGGCGGGTCCCTCTTAACACCGGGGAGCTGTTTTTT.

V and J are TRBV7-8 and TRBJ2-5; 11 positions match TRBD2. The CDR3 covers 17 residues. The V and J ends lost 0 bases and 5 bases, in that order; junction bases with no gene match: 8. In germline, CDR1 is SGHVS, CDR2 FQNEAQ. CDR3: CASSLAQGLAVGETQYF. Written as DNA, the CDR3 is TGTGCCAGCAGCTTAGCGCAGGGACTAGCGGTCGGGGAGACCCAGTACTTC.

This clone came up a few times. This chain connects TRBV30 to TRBJ1-1; 7 bases fit TRBD1. The germline gives CDR1 GTSNPN, CDR2 SVGIG (reference sequence). This CDR3 has 10 amino acids. Germline trimming cut 8 bases from V and 3 bases from J; bases unmatched to any gene: 0. Here the CDR3 reads CAGTDTEAFF. The CDR3 region has the DNA TGTGCCGGGACAGACACTGAAGCTTTCTTT.

The chain couples TRBV2 to TRBJ1-2; 7 bases map to TRBD1. The ends lost 3 bases at V and 7 bases at J; junction bases unmatched: 2. The CDR3 consists of 12 residues. The germline V gene encodes CDR1 SNHLY and CDR2 FYNNEI. The CDR3: CASSDRGFGYTF. The DNA of the CDR3 is TGTGCCAGCAGTGACAGGGGGTTTGGCTACACCTTC.

The rearrangement joins TRBV7-2 to TRBJ2-3; D ambiguous. This CDR3 is built from 15 residues. The V gene lost 0 bases and the J gene lost 4 bases, with 11 bases spanning the gap. The V gene's germline CDR1 is SGHTA and CDR2 FQGNSA. CDR3 in DNA: TGTGCCAGCAGCTTAGCGCGTCTAGTGGCAGATACGCAGTATTTT. Translating it yields CASSLARLVADTQYF. The whole variable domain, remainder taken from reference TRBV7-2 and TRBJ2-3, is GAGVSQSPSNKVTEKGKDVELRCDPISGHTALYWYRQSLGQGLEFLIYFQGNSAPDKSGLPSDRFSAERTGGSVSTLTIQRTQQEDSAVYLCASSLARLVADTQYFGPGTRLTVL.

The genes are TRBV4-1 and TRBJ2-7, with 9 bases matching TRBD1. The J segment lost 6 bases and the V segment lost 1 base, leaving 7 bases of the junction unmatched. This CDR3 has 15 residues. Per the germline V gene, CDR1 is MGHRA and CDR2 is YSYEKL. CDR3 in amino acids: CASSQVTGGSREQYF. In DNA, the CDR3 is TGCGCCAGCAGCCAAGTGACAGGGGGGTCTCGCGAGCAGTACTTC.

The J gene is TRBJ1-1, the V gene TRBV6-6; 10 nucleotides match TRBD1. The CDR3 is 14 residues long. Trimming cost V 7 bases and J 1 base; bases outside gene matches: 3. The germline gives CDR1 MNHNY, CDR2 SVGAGI (reference sequence). CDR3 sequence reads: CASTDRGRNTEAFF. CDR3 sequence (DNA): TGTGCCAGCACGGACAGGGGGAGGAACACTGAAGCTTTCTTT.

This chain connects TRBV7-2 to TRBJ2-3; D uncertain. V gave up 5 bases and J gave up 0 bases, with 6 bases separating them. The CDR3 totals 13 residues. Germline CDR1 is SGHTA and CDR2 is FQGNSA. The CDR3 protein is CASSRYSTDTQYF. The CDR3 DNA reads as TGTGCCAGCAGCCGCTACAGCACAGATACGCAGTATTTT.